This is a list of T cell receptor beta chains from one sample in a study of blood T cell repertoires in COVID-19. Clones were sequenced by immunoSEQ multiplex PCR, and TCRdb holds only the in-frame ones, with some missing. The sample yields roughly 220,000 clones, approximately 90% seen once. Material for sequencing was peripheral blood. Receptors originate from an elderly man with acute or convalescent COVID-19. The CDR3 runs from the conserved cysteine through the conserved F or W. A D gene is named only where the DNA matches it firmly. Size is stated for part of the rows, as once, few or many counts, or as a class when the clone is expanded.

J gene	D gene	V gene	clone size	CDR3 protein	CDR3 DNA
TRBJ2-2	TRBD1	TRBV7-9	NA	CASSFATGGSNTGELFF	TGTGCCAGCAGCTTCGCGACAGGGGGTTCGAACACCGGGGAGCTGTTTTTT
TRBJ1-5	NA	TRBV10-3	NA	CAISGTGDQPQHF	TGTGCCATCAGTGGGACGGGGGATCAGCCCCAGCATTTT
TRBJ1-3	NA	TRBV6-1	NA	CASSDKRSSGNTIYF	TGTGCCAGCAGTGACAAGCGGAGCTCTGGAAACACCATATATTTT
TRBJ1-4	NA	TRBV27	few	CASSPQRTTQGIGKLFF	TGTGCCAGCAGTCCACAACGAACGACACAGGGCATAGGAAAACTGTTTTTT
TRBJ1-4	NA	TRBV9	once	CASSVYLGSPGVNEKLFF	TGTGCCAGCAGCGTATATCTCGGCAGCCCGGGTGTCAATGAAAAACTGTTTTTT
TRBJ1-1	NA	TRBV21-1	many	CASSKEGGNEAFF	TGTGCCAGCAGCAAAGAGGGAGGTAATGAAGCTTTCTTT
TRBJ1-2	TRBD1	TRBV7-8	NA	CASSSWTGAPSYGYTF	TGTGCCAGCAGCTCCTGGACAGGGGCGCCATCCTATGGCTACACCTTC
TRBJ1-5	NA	TRBV6-2/TRBV6-3	NA	CASSSQGSNQPQHF	TGTGCCAGCAGTTCACAGGGCTCCAATCAGCCCCAGCATTTT
TRBJ2-3	NA	TRBV5-1	NA	CASSPVRDTQYF	TGCGCCAGCAGCCCAGTCCGTGATACGCAGTATTTT
TRBJ2-5	NA	TRBV6-4	NA	CASSESYRSQETQYF	TGTGCCAGCAGCGAGAGTTACCGTTCACAAGAGACCCAGTACTTC
TRBJ1-1	NA	TRBV18	NA	CASSQIPVNTEAFF	TGTGCCAGCTCTCAAATCCCAGTGAACACTGAAGCTTTCTTT
TRBJ1-3	NA	TRBV11-2	NA	CASSFGAGNSGNTIYF	TGTGCCAGCAGCTTCGGGGCGGGAAACTCTGGAAACACCATATATTTT
TRBJ2-1	TRBD2	TRBV29-1	NA	CSAPGLANNEQFF	TGCAGCGCCCCCGGACTAGCGAACAATGAGCAGTTCTTC
TRBJ2-1	TRBD2	TRBV29-1	once	CSVEGGTSGDTYNEQFF	TGCAGCGTTGAAGGGGGGACTAGCGGGGACACTTACAATGAGCAGTTCTTC
TRBJ2-7	TRBD2	TRBV27	NA	CASSLGTSGTYEQYF	TGTGCCAGCAGTTTAGGGACTAGCGGGACCTACGAGCAGTACTTC
TRBJ1-6	NA	TRBV4-1	NA	CASSHGGVNSPLHF	TGCGCCAGCAGCCACGGAGGGGTTAATTCACCCCTCCACTTT
TRBJ2-1	NA	TRBV4-3	NA	CASSQAAGTWSYNEQFF	TGCGCCAGCAGCCAAGCGGCCGGGACTTGGTCCTACAATGAGCAGTTCTTC
TRBJ2-5	NA	TRBV9	NA	CASGGTEETQYF	TGTGCCAGTGGGGGGACCGAAGAGACCCAGTACTTC
TRBJ2-1	NA	TRBV9	NA	CASSVERVGTRNEQFF	TGTGCCAGCAGCGTAGAAAGGGTAGGGACTCGAAATGAGCAGTTCTTC
TRBJ2-1	NA	TRBV7-2	NA	CASSSAQGTDEQFF	TGTGCCAGCAGCTCCGCGCAGGGAACCGATGAGCAGTTCTTC
TRBJ1-1	TRBD1	TRBV19	NA	CASSIFPQGGNTEAFF	TGTGCCAGTAGTATATTCCCACAGGGGGGCAACACTGAAGCTTTCTTT
TRBJ1-2	TRBD1	TRBV23-1	NA	CASSHGDSGRGFF	TGCGCCAGCAGTCACGGGGACTCGGGCAGGGGGTTCTTC
TRBJ1-6	NA	TRBV19	NA	CASSEGGYNSPLHF	TGTGCCAGTAGTGAGGGAGGATATAATTCACCCCTCCACTTT
TRBJ2-5	NA	TRBV5-1	NA	CASSLGAHQETQYF	TGCGCCAGCAGCTTGGGCGCACACCAAGAGACCCAGTACTTC
TRBJ1-4	NA	TRBV28	NA	CASWGGSGEKLFF	TGTGCCAGCTGGGGGGGCTCGGGTGAAAAACTGTTTTTT
TRBJ1-2	NA	TRBV7-2	few	CASSSPTFPGPGYTF	TGTGCCAGCAGCTCGCCTACATTCCCAGGGCCTGGCTACACCTTC
TRBJ2-1	NA	TRBV24-1	NA	CATSDPPGHRPFF	TGTGCCACCAGTGACCCCCCGGGACACCGGCCGTTCTTC
TRBJ2-7	TRBD2	TRBV18	NA	CASSPLGLAGDEQYF	TGTGCCAGCTCACCACTGGGACTAGCGGGCGACGAGCAGTACTTC
TRBJ2-7	TRBD1	TRBV2	NA	CASRGQSTTNEQYF	TGTGCCAGCCGGGGACAGTCGACAACCAACGAGCAGTACTTC
TRBJ1-1	NA	TRBV10-3	NA	CAISDGDHGTEAFF	TGTGCCATCAGTGACGGGGATCATGGAACTGAAGCTTTCTTT
TRBJ2-3	NA	TRBV30	NA	CAWSVWEVTDTQYF	TGTGCCTGGAGTGTTTGGGAGGTCACAGATACGCAGTATTTT
TRBJ1-1	TRBD1	TRBV28	once	CASSSGGLYTEAFF	TGTGCCAGCAGTTCAGGGGGCCTTTACACTGAAGCTTTCTTT
TRBJ1-2	TRBD1	TRBV3-1/TRBV3-2	NA	CASSQVGQGARGYTF	TGTGCCAGCAGCCAAGTTGGTCAGGGGGCCCGGGGCTACACCTTC
TRBJ2-3	TRBD2	TRBV4-2	once	CASSQAGGPTDTQYF	TGTGCCAGCAGCCAAGCGGGAGGGCCCACCGATACGCAGTATTTT
TRBJ2-3	TRBD2	TRBV5-6	NA	CASSFRGTSGIRNTQYF	TGTGCCAGCAGCTTCAGAGGGACTAGCGGGATACGGAATACGCAGTATTTT
TRBJ1-6	NA	TRBV3-1/TRBV3-2	few	CASSPQGSSYNSPLHF	TGTGCCAGCAGCCCCCAGGGGAGCTCCTATAATTCACCCCTCCACTTT
TRBJ1-2	NA	TRBV6-5	NA	CASSYSKLYGYTF	TGTGCCAGCAGTTACTCCAAACTCTATGGCTACACCTTC
TRBJ2-3	TRBD2	TRBV20-1	NA	CSASSPGGLAGISTDTQYF	TGCAGTGCTAGTTCTCCCGGGGGACTAGCGGGAATCAGCACAGATACGCAGTATTTT
TRBJ2-1	TRBD2	TRBV19	NA	CASSSGLAGHEQFF	TGTGCCAGTAGTTCGGGACTAGCGGGTCATGAGCAGTTCTTC
TRBJ1-4	TRBD1	TRBV9	NA	CASSVQGAPNEKLFF	TGTGCCAGCAGCGTTCAGGGGGCCCCTAATGAAAAACTGTTTTTT
TRBJ1-1	TRBD1	TRBV2	NA	CASSPGQGRVGTEAFF	TGTGCCAGCAGCCCCGGACAGGGGCGGGTGGGCACTGAAGCTTTCTTT
TRBJ1-5	NA	TRBV7-2	NA	CASSLGLGDPQHF	TGTGCCAGCAGCTTAGGGCTCGGGGATCCCCAGCATTTT
TRBJ1-1	TRBD1	TRBV11-3	NA	CASSLDPLGGPGTEAFF	TGTGCCAGCAGCTTAGACCCCCTAGGGGGCCCGGGCACTGAAGCTTTCTTT